The present T cell receptor (beta chain) was sequenced within a study of T cells in Graves' hyperthyroidism and ophthalmopathy. Researchers took RNA transcripts and amplified the TCR beta CDR3 regions from them. RT-PCR in the first round (using the HTBI primer set) targeted the TCR CDR3. TCRdb ran MiXCR on the multiplex PCR reads and lists one entry per CDR3 protein. The repertoire has about 410,000 distinct CDR3 sequences, about 14% of them found once; the top ten carry 13%. General study findings and limits: In the analysis, a 13 V-J model separated ophthalmopathy from stable hyperthyroidism.

On this clonotype itself: Its antigen is not identified. A much larger clone lies one base from this, so it may be a read error.

Trimming left V 3 bases short and J 3 bases short, with 12 bases between. The CDR3 is 15 residues long. The chain recombines TRBV12-3 or TRBV12-4 with TRBJ1-3, with D unresolved. The specimen was blood. This receptor was identified in a man aged 18 to 29 with Graves' ophthalmopathy. DNA of the CDR3: TGTGCCAGCAGTTTCGCCGGGTACAGTGGAAACACCATATATTTT. This translates into CASSFAGYSGNTIYF.